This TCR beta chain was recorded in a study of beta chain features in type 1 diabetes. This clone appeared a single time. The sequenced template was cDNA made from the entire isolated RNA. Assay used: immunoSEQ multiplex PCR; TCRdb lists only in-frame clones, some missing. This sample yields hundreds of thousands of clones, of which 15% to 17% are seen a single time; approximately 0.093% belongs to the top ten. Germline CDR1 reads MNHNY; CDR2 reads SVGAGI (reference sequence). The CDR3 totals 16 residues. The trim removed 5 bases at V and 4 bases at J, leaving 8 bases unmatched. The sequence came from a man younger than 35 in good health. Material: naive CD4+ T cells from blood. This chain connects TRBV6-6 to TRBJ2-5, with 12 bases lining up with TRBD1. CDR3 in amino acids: CASSTGQGARGETQYF. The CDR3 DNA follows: TGTGCCAGCAGTACGGGACAGGGGGCGCGAGGAGAGACCCAGTACTTC.